This T cell receptor beta chain was sequenced for a study of blood T cell repertoires in COVID-19. About the research overall: Either two negative PCRs, clearance, or symptom resolution qualified Cohort 3 donors as recovered. The cDNA or gDNA used as material had been derived from T cells, B-cell-depleted T cells, or PBMCs.

The age range of participants was roughly 18 to 90 years, with residence in approximately 25 US areas. Profiling relied on immunoSEQ multiplex PCR, and the TCRdb table lists in-frame clones only, not all of them. The sample lists around 360,000 clones, roughly 86% occurring once. CDR1 MNHEY and CDR2 SMNVEV come from the germline V gene (reference sequence). CDR3 length: 16 residues. The trim removed 5 bases at V and 2 bases at J, leaving 6 bases unmatched. This rearrangement joins TRBV27 to TRBJ2-2, with 9 bases matching TRBD1. The receptor's source is a man aged 40-49 years in a cohort exposed to, infected with or recovered from COVID-19 (not recorded which). Sequencing used PBMCs or T cells enriched from blood (not recorded which). The CDR3 coding sequence is TGTGCCAGCAGTGCATGGACAGGGGTAAACACCGGGGAGCTGTTTTTT. Its translation is CASSAWTGVNTGELFF.